This TCR beta chain was sequenced during a study of CD8 T cells in Susac syndrome. Study results and limitations: TCR sequencing and HLA analysis covered a relatively small number of individuals.

An amount of RNA that ranged from roughly 0.5 to 1 ug was reverse transcribed with random hexamers. By means of immunoSEQ multiplex PCR, TCR beta CDR3 spanning 54 Vbeta and 13 Jbeta underwent amplification. TCRdb passed the immunoSEQ multiplex PCR reads through MiXCR, listing each CDR3 protein once. Among 300,000 to 350,000 distinct CDR3 sequences listed, about 90% were seen once. V was clipped by 5 bases and J by 7 bases, with 29 bases between them. Germline V CDR1 and CDR2: SGHAT, FQNNGV. The CDR3 has 18 amino acids. Turning to this clonotype: No antigen is known for it.

From blood CD8+ and CD4+ T cells, the TCR beta chain was sequenced. Each multiple sclerosis control was a treatment-naive patient with relapsing-remitting disease that was either stable or active. The TCR was taken from a human donor with multiple sclerosis. Sequencing was done on a sample of CD4+ T cells from PBMCs. V and J are TRBV11-2 and TRBJ2-5; TRBD1 or TRBD2 may be the D gene (7 bases each). This CDR3 reads CASSHLAGDRPSLLTQYF. The CDR3 DNA sequence: TGTGCCAGCAGCCACCTGGCGGGGGACAGACCCTCCCTTTTGACCCAGTACTTC.